The source of this T cell receptor beta chain is a study of blood T cell repertoires in COVID-19. Study details: From T cells, B-cell-depleted T cells, or PBMCs came the material, which was cDNA or gDNA.

V was pared by 0 bases and J by 7 bases, with 14 bases between. This CDR3 is built from 14 residues. Germline V gene sequence: CDR1 GTSNPN, CDR2 SVGIG (reference sequence). How the authors handled the data: Estimated nucleated cell counts came from reference gene primer amplification. This table comes from immunoSEQ multiplex PCR, and its TCRdb copy is limited to in-frame clones, with some not included. V, J and clone size are those of that table, while D and trimming were read from the DNA. The repertoire holds 350,000 or so clones, with more than 85% as singletons. The rearrangement joins TRBV30 to TRBJ2-3; tentative D call: TRBD1 (6 bases). Sequencing was performed on PBMCs or T cells enriched from blood (not recorded which). The clonotype was recovered from a woman in her twenties or thirties who had recovered from COVID-19. As DNA, the CDR3 is TGTGCCTGGAGTGTTGGGGGCTCGACGAATACGCAGTATTTT. Its protein is CAWSVGGSTNTQYF. Supplemented by reference TRBV30 and TRBJ2-3, the full variable domain reads SQTIHQWPATLVQPVGSPLSLECTVEGTSNPNLYWYRQAAGRGLQLLFYSVGIGQISSEVPQNLSASRPQDRQFILSSKKLLLSDSGFYLCAWSVGGSTNTQYFGPGTRLTVL.